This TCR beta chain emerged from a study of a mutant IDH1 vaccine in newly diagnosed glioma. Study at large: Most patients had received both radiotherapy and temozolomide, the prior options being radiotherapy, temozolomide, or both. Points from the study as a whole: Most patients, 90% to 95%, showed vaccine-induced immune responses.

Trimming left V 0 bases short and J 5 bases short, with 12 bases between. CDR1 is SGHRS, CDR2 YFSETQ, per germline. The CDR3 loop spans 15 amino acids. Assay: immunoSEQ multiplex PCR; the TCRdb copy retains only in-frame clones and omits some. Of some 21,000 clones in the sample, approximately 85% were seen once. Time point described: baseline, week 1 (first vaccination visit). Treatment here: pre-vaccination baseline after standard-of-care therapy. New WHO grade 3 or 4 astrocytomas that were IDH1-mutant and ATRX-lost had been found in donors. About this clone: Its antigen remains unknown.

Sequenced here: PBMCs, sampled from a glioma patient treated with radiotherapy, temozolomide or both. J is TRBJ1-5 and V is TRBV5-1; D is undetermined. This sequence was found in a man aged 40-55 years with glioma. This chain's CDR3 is CASSLAGNSYQPQHF. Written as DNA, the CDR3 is TGCGCCAGCAGCTTGGCGGGGAACTCATATCAGCCCCAGCATTTT.